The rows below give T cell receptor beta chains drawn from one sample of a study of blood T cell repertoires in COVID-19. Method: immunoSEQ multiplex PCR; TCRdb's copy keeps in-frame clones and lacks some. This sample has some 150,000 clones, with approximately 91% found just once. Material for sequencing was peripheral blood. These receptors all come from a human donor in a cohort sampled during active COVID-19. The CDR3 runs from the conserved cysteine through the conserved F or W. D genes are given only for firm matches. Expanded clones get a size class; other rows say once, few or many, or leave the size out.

CDR3nt: TGTGCCAGCAGCGTGACAGGGGCGATGGGTAATGAAAAACTGTTTTTT
CDR3aa: CASSVTGAMGNEKLFF
v_gene: TRBV9
abundance: -
j_gene: TRBJ1-4
d_gene: TRBD1

CDR3nt: TGTGCCAGCAGTTACGCGGGGACAGACCCAAATCAGCCCCAGCATTTT
CDR3aa: CASSYAGTDPNQPQHF
v_gene: TRBV6-6
abundance: -
j_gene: TRBJ1-5
d_gene: TRBD1

CDR3nt: TGCGCCAGCAGCTTGGTGGTGACAGGGTGGCGGGAGCTGTTTTTT
CDR3aa: CASSLVVTGWRELFF
v_gene: TRBV5-1
abundance: -
j_gene: TRBJ2-2
d_gene: TRBD1

CDR3nt: TGTGCCAGTAGTGACCAGACAGGGGTGGGCCAGCCCCAGCATTTT
CDR3aa: CASSDQTGVGQPQHF
v_gene: TRBV19
abundance: few
j_gene: TRBJ1-5
d_gene: TRBD1

CDR3nt: TGTGCCTGGAGTGGCAGGGCAGGAGGGTTGGACACTGAAGCTTTCTTT
CDR3aa: CAWSGRAGGLDTEAFF
v_gene: TRBV30
abundance: -
j_gene: TRBJ1-1
d_gene: -

CDR3nt: TGTGCCAGCAGACCACAGGGTTCAACGACCTACGAGCAGTACTTC
CDR3aa: CASRPQGSTTYEQYF
v_gene: TRBV6-5
abundance: -
j_gene: TRBJ2-7
d_gene: -

CDR3nt: TGTGCCAGCAGTTTTAGACAGGGGGGATCGCCAAATCAGCCCCAGCATTTT
CDR3aa: CASSFRQGGSPNQPQHF
v_gene: TRBV2
abundance: few
j_gene: TRBJ1-5
d_gene: TRBD1

CDR3nt: TGTGCCAGCAGCAGGGGACAGGGGCTCGACGCTTTCTTT
CDR3aa: CASSRGQGLDAFF
v_gene: TRBV7-8
abundance: -
j_gene: TRBJ1-1
d_gene: TRBD1

CDR3nt: TGTGCCAGCAGCCCGAGACTAGCGGGAGACTCCACAGATACGCAGTATTTT
CDR3aa: CASSPRLAGDSTDTQYF
v_gene: TRBV11-3
abundance: once
j_gene: TRBJ2-3
d_gene: TRBD2

CDR3nt: TGTGCCAGCAGTCTTACCGGGACAGGGAAGAACATTCAGTACTTC
CDR3aa: CASSLTGTGKNIQYF
v_gene: TRBV6-5
abundance: -
j_gene: TRBJ2-4
d_gene: TRBD1

CDR3nt: TGTGCCAGTAGTATTATGAGTAGTGGCTACACCTTC
CDR3aa: CASSIMSSGYTF
v_gene: TRBV19
abundance: -
j_gene: TRBJ1-2
d_gene: -

CDR3nt: TGTGCCAGCTCACCGGGGACAGGAGGCTCCTACGAGCAGTACTTC
CDR3aa: CASSPGTGGSYEQYF
v_gene: TRBV18
abundance: -
j_gene: TRBJ2-7
d_gene: TRBD1

CDR3nt: TGTGCCAGCAGCCGGGACAGCTCCTACGAGCAGTACTTC
CDR3aa: CASSRDSSYEQYF
v_gene: TRBV11-2
abundance: -
j_gene: TRBJ2-7
d_gene: TRBD1

CDR3nt: TGTGCCAGCAGTCAAGACAGGGGGCTAGCAGAGACCCAGTACTTC
CDR3aa: CASSQDRGLAETQYF
v_gene: TRBV2
abundance: once
j_gene: TRBJ2-5
d_gene: TRBD1

CDR3nt: TGTGCCAGCAGCCGAACAGGGGGCACTGAAGCTTTCTTT
CDR3aa: CASSRTGGTEAFF
v_gene: TRBV11-3
abundance: -
j_gene: TRBJ1-1
d_gene: TRBD1

CDR3nt: TGTGCCAGCAGCGGCGCTAGCGGTCACGAGCAGTACTTC
CDR3aa: CASSGASGHEQYF
v_gene: TRBV9
abundance: few
j_gene: TRBJ2-7
d_gene: TRBD2

CDR3nt: TGTGCCAGCAGCCCGAGAAGGACAGGGCTCACCGGGGAGCTGTTTTTT
CDR3aa: CASSPRRTGLTGELFF
v_gene: TRBV7-2
abundance: -
j_gene: TRBJ2-2
d_gene: TRBD1

CDR3nt: TGTGCCAGCAGTCTGACGGGTGAAAGGGCCAAAAACATTCAGTACTTC
CDR3aa: CASSLTGERAKNIQYF
v_gene: TRBV28
abundance: -
j_gene: TRBJ2-4
d_gene: -

CDR3nt: TGTGCCAGCAGCTTTATGGACAGGAAACATGGTGGCTACACCTTC
CDR3aa: CASSFMDRKHGGYTF
v_gene: TRBV5-8
abundance: -
j_gene: TRBJ1-2
d_gene: TRBD1

CDR3nt: TGTGCCAGCAGCAGACAGGGTTCGGGTGAGCAGTTCTTC
CDR3aa: CASSRQGSGEQFF
v_gene: TRBV21-1
abundance: -
j_gene: TRBJ2-1
d_gene: -

CDR3nt: TGCGCCAGCAGCCAAGAACTAGCGGGGACCTACAATGAGCAGTTCTTC
CDR3aa: CASSQELAGTYNEQFF
v_gene: TRBV4-3
abundance: -
j_gene: TRBJ2-1
d_gene: TRBD2

CDR3nt: TGTGCCAGCAGTTACAGGGGGCCAGAGACCCAGTACTTC
CDR3aa: CASSYRGPETQYF
v_gene: TRBV6-2/TRBV6-3
abundance: -
j_gene: TRBJ2-5
d_gene: TRBD1

CDR3nt: TGTGCCAGCAGCTTGGTCGCAACAGGGTACGAGCAGTACTTC
CDR3aa: CASSLVATGYEQYF
v_gene: TRBV5-6
abundance: -
j_gene: TRBJ2-7
d_gene: -

CDR3nt: TGTGCCAGCAGTCCCTCACTAGACTCCACCGGGGAGCTGTTTTTT
CDR3aa: CASSPSLDSTGELFF
v_gene: TRBV6-2/TRBV6-3
abundance: -
j_gene: TRBJ2-2
d_gene: -

CDR3nt: TGTGCCATCGGGCTAGCGGGCACAGATACGCAGTATTTT
CDR3aa: CAIGLAGTDTQYF
v_gene: TRBV10-3
abundance: -
j_gene: TRBJ2-3
d_gene: TRBD2

CDR3nt: TGCAGTGCTAGCGCGGGGGCCGGCTACACCTTC
CDR3aa: CSASAGAGYTF
v_gene: TRBV20-1
abundance: -
j_gene: TRBJ1-2
d_gene: -

CDR3nt: TGTGCCGGTCGGACAGGGGGAACAGCTTTCTTT
CDR3aa: CAGRTGGTAFF
v_gene: TRBV6-5
abundance: -
j_gene: TRBJ1-1
d_gene: TRBD1

CDR3nt: TGTGCCAGTAGTATTCGTCAGGGGGCCAATCAGCCCCAGCATTTT
CDR3aa: CASSIRQGANQPQHF
v_gene: TRBV19
abundance: once
j_gene: TRBJ1-5
d_gene: TRBD1